These 24 T cell receptor beta chains originate from one sample sequenced in a study of blood T cell repertoires in COVID-19. Profiling relied on immunoSEQ multiplex PCR, and the TCRdb table lists in-frame clones only, not all of them. Among more than 50,000 clones listed, 88% were seen once. The sequenced material came from peripheral blood. These receptors came from a human donor in a cohort sampled during active COVID-19.

This chain links TRBV5-8 with TRBJ2-7, with D tentatively TRBD2 (6 bases). V lost 4 bases, J lost 1 base, and 12 bases lay in between. Germline CDR1 is SGHTS and CDR2 is YDEGEE. The CDR3 covers 14 residues. The CDR3 DNA reads as TGTGCCAGCAGCGCTTGGGGAGGATCCTACGAGCAGTACTTC. It yields the protein CASSAWGGSYEQYF.

V usage is TRBV7-2 and J usage is TRBJ2-1; 10 bases are a match to TRBD2. From germline, CDR1 is SGHTA and CDR2 FQGNSA. CDR3 length: 18 residues. V gave up 2 bases and J gave up 0 bases; unmatched junction bases: 7. CDR3: CASSLFLAGDFSYNEQFF. The CDR3, as DNA: TGTGCCAGCAGCTTATTTCTAGCGGGGGACTTCTCCTACAATGAGCAGTTCTTC.

The chain is built from TRBV27 and TRBJ1-2, with D perhaps TRBD1 (5 bases). The CDR3 covers 13 residues. In germline, CDR1 is MNHEY, CDR2 SMNVEV (reference sequence). Trimming removed 3 bases from V and 7 bases from J, with 12 bases in between. The CDR3 nucleotides read TGTGCCAGCAGTTTTAGTCAGGGACTTGGCTACACCTTC. The encoded protein is CASSFSQGLGYTF.

V usage is TRBV7-9 and J usage is TRBJ2-5; 11 bases fit TRBD2. Unmatched junction bases numbered 10, after V lost 3 bases and J lost 4 bases. CDR1 and CDR2 (germline): SEHNR, FQNEAQ (reference sequence). The CDR3 consists of 17 residues. CDR3 nucleotides: TGTGCCAGCAGCTTCTCCGCTACTACTAGCGGGGGAGAGACCCAGTACTTC. Amino acid sequence: CASSFSATTSGGETQYF.

V usage is TRBV13 and J usage is TRBJ2-3, with 12 bases that match TRBD2. The CDR3 contains 17 residues. Germline lookup yields CDR1 PRHDT and CDR2 FYEKMQ (reference sequence). Germline trimming cut 5 bases from V and 5 bases from J; bases unmatched to any gene: 11. The DNA for the CDR3 is TGTGCCAGCAGCCTTTCGTTCGAGACTAGCGGGGGAGATACGCAGTATTTT. Protein sequence: CASSLSFETSGGDTQYF.

The genes are TRBV7-2 and TRBJ2-5; 7 nucleotides align to TRBD2. The CDR3 spans 14 residues. Trimming at V came to 4 bases and at J to 1 base, leaving 3 bases not matched to a gene. Germline V gene data show CDR1 as SGHTA and CDR2 as FQGNSA. In DNA, the CDR3 is TGTGCCAGCAGCTGGGGGGGGACCCAAGAGACCCAGTACTTC. It is translated as CASSWGGTQETQYF.

J is TRBJ2-6 and V is TRBV3-1 (or the pseudogene TRBV3-2), with TRBD1 matching over 8 bases. Germline CDR1 is LGHDT and CDR2 is YNNKEL (reference sequence). The CDR3 has 16 amino acids. Trimming at V came to 2 bases and at J to 18 bases, leaving 18 bases not matched to a gene. CDR3 nucleotide sequence: TGTGCCAGCAGCCAACACCTCACAGGGGGACCCCTGTCCTGGACTTTC. This translates into CASSQHLTGGPLSWTF.

V usage is TRBV2 and J usage is TRBJ1-5; 7 bases match TRBD1. The length of the CDR3 is 15 residues. The germline CDR1 and CDR2 sequences are SNHLY and FYNNEI. Trimming at V came to 4 bases and at J to 2 bases, leaving 5 bases not matched to a gene. Here the CDR3 reads CASSARGQRNQPQHF. The CDR3 bases are TGTGCCAGCAGTGCCCGGGGACAGCGCAATCAGCCCCAGCATTTT.

The V call is TRBV6-6, the J call TRBJ1-2; no reliable D call. The CDR3 consists of 15 residues. V was cut by 5 bases and J by 2 bases, with 15 bases left in between. Germline V gene data show CDR1 as MNHNY and CDR2 as SVGAGI (reference sequence). This chain's CDR3 is CASSDRSPKNYGYTF. CDR3 sequence (DNA): TGTGCCAGCAGTGATCGGAGTCCCAAGAACTATGGCTACACCTTC.

The chain's CDR3 is CASSSIAATKSLAGETQYF. The CDR3 coding sequence is TGTGCCAGCAGCTCGATAGCGGCAACGAAATCCCTAGCGGGAGAGACCCAGTACTTC. The rearrangement links TRBV11-2 to TRBJ2-5; TRBD2 matches 8 bases. Unmatched junction bases numbered 20, after V lost 4 bases and J lost 4 bases. From germline, CDR1 is SGHAT and CDR2 FQNNGV. The CDR3 totals 19 residues.

The J gene is TRBJ1-1, the V gene TRBV6-2 or TRBV6-3; a possible D gene is TRBD1 (6 bases). Germline assignment: CDR1 MNHEY and CDR2 SVGEGT. V lost 4 bases and J 5 bases, leaving 11 bases between the germline ends. The CDR3 length is 13 residues. In nucleotides, the CDR3 is TGTGCCAGCAGTTTCTCGAGGGGGACTGAAGCTTTCTTT. This encodes CASSFSRGTEAFF.

This chain links TRBV5-1 with TRBJ1-2, with 7 bases lining up with TRBD1. The CDR3 spans 15 residues. With 1 base clipped from V and 2 bases from J, the junction kept 5 bases outside the gene matches. CDR1 and CDR2 from the germline V gene are SGHRS and YFSETQ. In DNA form, the CDR3 reads TGCGCCAGCAGCTTGAGTTCGGGACAGAACTATGGCTACACCTTC. The encoded protein is CASSLSSGQNYGYTF.

V usage is TRBV9 and J usage is TRBJ2-2; a weak D match, TRBD2 (6 bases). Germline CDR1 is SGDLS and CDR2 is YYNGEE. CDR3 length: 14 residues. V was clipped by 1 base and J by 6 bases, with 10 bases between them. The CDR3 sequence: CASSVSSGAGELFF. The CDR3 nucleotides are TGTGCCAGCAGCGTATCCTCGGGGGCCGGGGAGCTGTTTTTT.

The gene calls are TRBV5-8 and TRBJ2-7; D unresolved. This CDR3 contains 13 residues. CDR1 SGHTS and CDR2 YDEGEE come from the germline V gene. V dropped 2 bases and J dropped 5 bases, with 11 bases sitting between them. This CDR3 is CASSFILSDEQYF. Written as DNA, the CDR3 is TGTGCCAGCAGCTTTATATTAAGCGACGAGCAGTACTTC.

V is TRBV5-8 and J is TRBJ1-3; D might be TRBD1 (5 bases). The germline CDR1 and CDR2 sequences are SGHTS and YDEGEE. The CDR3 is 14 amino acids. Between the trimmed V and J ends, which lost 0 bases and 5 bases, there was a span of 9 bases. CDR3 protein: CASSLGGNRNTIYF. The CDR3 nucleotides read TGTGCCAGCAGCTTGGGGGGCAACCGAAACACCATATATTTT.

This clone appeared a single time. J is TRBJ1-2 and V is TRBV28; 9 nucleotides align to TRBD1. Germline V gene data show CDR1 as MDHEN and CDR2 as SYDVKM. The CDR3 is made up of 15 amino acids. The trim removed 4 bases at V and 7 bases at J, leaving 10 bases unmatched. This chain's CDR3 is CASSSPGQGAIGYTF. The CDR3 nucleotides read TGTGCCAGCAGTTCCCCGGGACAGGGAGCGATTGGCTACACCTTC.

This chain uses TRBV4-1 with TRBJ2-7; 7 bases are a match to TRBD2. CDR3 length: 15 residues. J lost 4 bases, V lost 0 bases, and 6 bases had no gene match. The germline CDR1 and CDR2 sequences are MGHRA and YSYEKL. The CDR3 nucleotides are TGCGCCAGCAGCCAAGAATCTAGCGGAAGGTACGAGCAGTACTTC. Translation gives CASSQESSGRYEQYF.

The chain couples TRBV9 to TRBJ2-1; D is possibly TRBD1 (6 bases). Germline V gene lookup returns CDR1 SGDLS and CDR2 YYNGEE. V was pared by 3 bases and J by 7 bases, with 14 bases between. This CDR3 region has 14 residues. The CDR3 nucleotides are TGTGCCAGCAGCGAGGGGCAGGGGCGGAATGAGCAGTTCTTC. Residues: CASSEGQGRNEQFF.

CDR3 bases: TGTGCCAGCAGTTACGCTGTCGGGGTAGGCACTGAAGCTTTCTTT. It codes for CASSYAVGVGTEAFF. This rearrangement joins TRBV6-6 to TRBJ1-1; D remains ambiguous. The germline V and J ends were trimmed by 2 bases and 4 bases, with 14 bases remaining between them. The CDR3 length is 15 residues. The germline CDR1 and CDR2 sequences are MNHNY and SVGAGI (reference sequence).

The CDR3, as DNA: TGTGCCAGCAGCCACTGGGACTCCTTGAGGGTATATGGCTACACCTTC. Its protein is CASSHWDSLRVYGYTF. This chain uses TRBV7-2 with TRBJ1-2; weak D call: TRBD1 (5 bases). The V end was cut by 5 bases, the J end by 5 bases, with 21 bases between. CDR1 SGHTA and CDR2 FQGNSA come from the germline V gene. The CDR3 is 16 amino acids.

The chain is built from TRBV15 and TRBJ2-1; TRBD1 matches 8 bases. Germline V gene data show CDR1 as LNHNV and CDR2 as YYDKDF (reference sequence). The CDR3 runs 15 residues. The trim removed 0 bases at V and 4 bases at J, leaving 2 bases unmatched. The CDR3 spells CATSRDRDRYNEQFF. CDR3 nucleotides: TGTGCCACCAGCAGAGACCGGGACAGGTACAATGAGCAGTTCTTC.

This chain joins TRBV4-3 and TRBJ2-2; TRBD1 matches at 7 bases. The V gene end was trimmed by 2 bases and the J gene end by 5 bases; junction bases not matched to a gene: 14. The CDR3 runs to 18 residues. Germline V gene data show CDR1 as LGHNA and CDR2 as YSLEER. This CDR3 is CASSQSRQGPLGTGELFF. CDR3 DNA: TGCGCCAGCAGCCAATCCCGACAGGGCCCGTTGGGTACCGGGGAGCTGTTTTTT.

The rearrangement links TRBV4-1 to TRBJ2-1; 8 nucleotides agree with TRBD1. The V and J ends lost 4 bases and 8 bases, in that order; junction bases with no gene match: 7. Germline CDR1 MGHRA, CDR2 YSYEKL. There are 14 residues in the CDR3. The CDR3 sequence: CASSRTGFSDEQFF. CDR3 nucleotide sequence: TGCGCCAGCAGCCGGACAGGGTTCAGTGATGAGCAGTTCTTC.

This chain connects TRBV3-1 (or the pseudogene TRBV3-2) to TRBJ2-7; 7 bases are shared with TRBD2. Trimming cost V 6 bases and J 2 bases; bases outside gene matches: 31. The CDR3 loop spans 22 amino acids. Germline-derived CDR1 and CDR2 are LGHDT and YNNKEL (reference sequence). CDR3 sequence reads: CASSPHSFRQRCGGGRPYEQYF. The CDR3 nucleotides read TGTGCCAGCAGTCCCCACTCCTTCAGACAGCGATGTGGGGGGGGGAGACCCTACGAGCAGTACTTC.